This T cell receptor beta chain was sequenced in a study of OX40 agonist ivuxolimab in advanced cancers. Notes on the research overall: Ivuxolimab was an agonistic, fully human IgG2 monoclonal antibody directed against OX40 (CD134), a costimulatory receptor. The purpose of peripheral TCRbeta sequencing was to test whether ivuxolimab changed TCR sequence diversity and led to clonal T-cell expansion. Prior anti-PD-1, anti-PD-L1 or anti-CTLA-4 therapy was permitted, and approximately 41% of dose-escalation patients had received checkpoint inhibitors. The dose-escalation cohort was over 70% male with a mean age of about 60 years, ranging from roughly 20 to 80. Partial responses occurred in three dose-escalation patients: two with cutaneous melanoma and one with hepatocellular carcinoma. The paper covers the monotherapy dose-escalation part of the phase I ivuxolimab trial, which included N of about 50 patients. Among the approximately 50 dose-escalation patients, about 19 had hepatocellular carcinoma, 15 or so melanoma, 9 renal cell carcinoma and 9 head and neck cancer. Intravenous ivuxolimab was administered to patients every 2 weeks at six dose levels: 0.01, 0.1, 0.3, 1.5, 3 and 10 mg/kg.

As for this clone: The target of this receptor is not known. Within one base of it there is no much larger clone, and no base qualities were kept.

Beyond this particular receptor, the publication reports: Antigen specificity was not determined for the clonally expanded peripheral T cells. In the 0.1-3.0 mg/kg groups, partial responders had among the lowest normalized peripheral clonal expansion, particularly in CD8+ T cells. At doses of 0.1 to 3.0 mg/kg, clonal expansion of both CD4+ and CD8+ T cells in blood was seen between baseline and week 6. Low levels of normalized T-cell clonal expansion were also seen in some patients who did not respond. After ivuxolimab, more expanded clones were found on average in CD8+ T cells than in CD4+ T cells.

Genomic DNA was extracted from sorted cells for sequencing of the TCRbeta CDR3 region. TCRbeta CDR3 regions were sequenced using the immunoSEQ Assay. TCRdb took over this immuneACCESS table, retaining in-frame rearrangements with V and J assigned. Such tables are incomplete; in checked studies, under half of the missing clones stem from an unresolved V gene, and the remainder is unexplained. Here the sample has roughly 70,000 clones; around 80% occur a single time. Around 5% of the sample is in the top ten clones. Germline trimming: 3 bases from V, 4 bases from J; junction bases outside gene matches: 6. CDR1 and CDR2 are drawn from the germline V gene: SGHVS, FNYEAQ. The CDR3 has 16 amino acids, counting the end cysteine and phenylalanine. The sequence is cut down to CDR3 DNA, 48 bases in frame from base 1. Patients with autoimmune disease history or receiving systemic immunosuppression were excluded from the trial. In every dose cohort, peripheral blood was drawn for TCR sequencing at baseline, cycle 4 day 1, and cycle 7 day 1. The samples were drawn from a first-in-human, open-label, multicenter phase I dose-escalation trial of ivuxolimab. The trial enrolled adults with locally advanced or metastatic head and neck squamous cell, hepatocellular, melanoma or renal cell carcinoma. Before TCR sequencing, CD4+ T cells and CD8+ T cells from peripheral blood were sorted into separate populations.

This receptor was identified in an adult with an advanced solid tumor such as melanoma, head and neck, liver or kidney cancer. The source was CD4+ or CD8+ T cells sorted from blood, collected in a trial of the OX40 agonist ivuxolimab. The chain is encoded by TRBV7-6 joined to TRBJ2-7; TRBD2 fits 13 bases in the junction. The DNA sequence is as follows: TGTGCCAGCAGCTTGGGGGGGACTAGCGGGAAATACGAGCAGTACTTC. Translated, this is CASSLGGTSGKYEQYF.